The 20 T cell receptor beta chains below all came from one sample that was sequenced in a study of T cell repertoires in cytomegalovirus infection (dated by TCRdb to between 2018 and 2021). These receptors have no known antigen. Sequencing relied on an Illumina HiSeq 1500. The raw public reads went through TCRdb reprocessing: fastp at Q25, MiXCR clone calling, in-frame beta chains kept. When rows share a CDR3 protein, they turn into one entry using the most common DNA and genes. Present in this sample are 750,000 to 900,000 distinct CDR3 sequences, about 27% of which were seen just once. The ten largest make up about 12% of the sample. The treatment or condition label corresponds to: in vitro stimulation with specific CMV peptide epitopes to enrich CMV-specific T cells. The sample consisted of cultured CD8+ T cells from PBMCs, taken from culture after CMV antigen stimulation. These receptors all come from a human donor in good health (CMV status not recorded). Some clones in this sample may be carry-over from other donors' samples.

This clonotype was seen a handful of times. The chain links TRBV7-9 to TRBJ1-2; the match to TRBD1 covers 8 bases. J was trimmed by 2 bases and V by 0 bases; bases with no gene match: 8. This CDR3 region has 17 residues. Germline values: CDR1 SEHNR, CDR2 FQNEAQ (reference sequence). CDR3 residues: CASSLAQGAGANYGYTF. The CDR3 DNA reads as TGTGCCAGCAGCTTAGCGCAGGGGGCCGGAGCAAACTATGGCTACACCTTC.

This clonotype was picked up a small number of times. V usage is TRBV6-6 and J usage is TRBJ2-7, with TRBD1 identical over 9 bases. The CDR3 length is 16 residues. V lost 2 bases and J lost 2; bases outside the gene matches: 7. From germline, CDR1 is MNHNY and CDR2 SVGAGI (reference sequence). CDR3 region: CASSYQHGTGTYEQYV. CDR3 in DNA: TGTGCCAGCAGTTACCAACATGGGACAGGGACCTACGAGCAGTACGTC.

In its sample, this clonotype was seen once. The V call is TRBV6-5, the J call TRBJ1-5; 8 positions agree with TRBD1. The germline V gene has CDR1 MNHEY and CDR2 SVGAGI. CDR3 size: 14 residues. Losses at the gene ends were 4 bases for V and 3 bases for J; bases not matched to a gene: 2. CDR3 DNA sequence: TGTGCCAGCAGTTGGGGACAGGACAATCAGCCCCAGCATTTT. Amino acid sequence: CASSWGQDNQPQHF.

This clonotype was recorded a few times. The junction and the germline gene differ at one end; a read error may be behind it. The CDR3 loop is CASSLADGGGETQYF. Here the CDR3 DNA reads TGTGCTAGCAGCTTAGCTGACGGCGGGGGGGAGACCCAGTACTTC. The chain combines TRBV7-7 with TRBJ2-5, with 8 bases aligning to TRBD2. Germline loops: CDR1 SSHAT, CDR2 FNYEAQ (reference sequence). The CDR3 length is 15 residues.

This clonotype was seen only a few times. The J gene is TRBJ2-3, the V gene TRBV6-5; D call uncertain. Germline CDR1 is MNHEY and CDR2 is SVGAGI. CDR3 length: 14 amino acids. Trimming stripped 1 base from V and 4 bases from J, with 9 bases between. The chain's CDR3 is CASSYLPGPDTQYF. The DNA for the CDR3 is TGTGCCAGCAGTTACTTACCCGGGCCAGATACGCAGTATTTT.

In its sample, this clonotype was seen a few times. J is TRBJ1-1 and V is TRBV27; D uncertain. The CDR3 spans 14 residues. The V end was cut by 0 bases, the J end by 4 bases, with 9 bases between. The V gene's germline CDR1 is MNHEY and CDR2 SMNVEV (reference sequence). The CDR3 DNA sequence: TGTGCCAGCAGTTTATCCGCCTCGGGCACTGAAGCTTTCTTT. Its protein is CASSLSASGTEAFF.

For the CDR3, the DNA is TGTGCCAGCACCGCGGGGGCCCTAGCGCGGACGCAAGAGACCCAGTACTTC. Amino acids: CASTAGALARTQETQYF. V and J are TRBV28 and TRBJ2-5; D possibly corresponds to TRBD2 (7 bases). Trimming removed 7 bases from V and 2 bases from J, with 23 bases in between. Germline V gives CDR1 MDHEN, CDR2 SYDVKM. This CDR3 comprises 17 residues. The full variable domain, in which reference TRBV28 and TRBJ2-5 provide the parts outside the CDR3, is DVKVTQSSRYLVKRTGEKVFLECVQDMDHENMFWYRQDPGLGLRLIYFSYDVKMKEKGDIPEGYSVSREKKERFSLILESASTNQTSMYLCASTAGALARTQETQYFGPGTRLLVL.

This clonotype was observed at least ten times. The J gene is TRBJ1-1, the V gene TRBV7-2, with 8 bases fitting TRBD1. V lost 4 bases and J lost 4; bases outside the gene matches: 5. The germline CDR1 and CDR2 sequences are SGHTA and FQGNSA. This CDR3 spans 14 amino acids. The CDR3 DNA follows: TGTGCCAGCAGCTCGCTCAGGGGGCCCACTGAAGCTTTCTTT. Protein product: CASSSLRGPTEAFF.

This clonotype has more than one count but fewer than ten. The chain has TRBV5-6 and TRBJ1-6; TRBD1 matches at 7 bases. V gave up 3 bases and J gave up 8 bases; unmatched junction bases: 14. The CDR3 loop spans 17 amino acids. Germline assignment: CDR1 SGHDT and CDR2 YYEEEE. CDR3 region: CASSSTGQGVVDSPLHF. The CDR3 region has the DNA TGTGCCAGCAGCTCCACCGGCCAGGGGGTGGTGGATTCACCCCTCCACTTT.

This clonotype was seen a handful of times. The V call is TRBV4-1, the J call TRBJ1-1; D perhaps matches TRBD1 (6 bases). The ends were cut back, 2 bases at V and 1 base at J, with 14 bases in the middle. This CDR3 comprises 16 residues. Germline loops: CDR1 MGHRA, CDR2 YSYEKL. CDR3 DNA: TGCGCCAGCAGCCAATCCCGGGGGCAGTGGAACACTGAAGCTTTCTTT. This sequence encodes CASSQSRGQWNTEAFF.

The rearrangement links TRBV7-9 to TRBJ2-5; the match to TRBD2 covers 7 bases. This CDR3 has 13 amino acids. Germline values: CDR1 SEHNR, CDR2 FQNEAQ (reference sequence). The junction had 4 bases not matched to a gene; V was cut back by 5 bases and J by 4 bases. The CDR3 DNA is TGTGCCAGCAGCAAACTAGCGCGAGAGACCCAGTACTTC. Translating it yields CASSKLARETQYF.

This chain uses TRBV19 with TRBJ2-2, with D possibly matching TRBD2 (6 bases). Trimming removed 4 bases at V and 10 bases at J, with 13 bases between. CDR1 and CDR2 (germline): LNHDA, SQIVND (reference sequence). The CDR3 spans 13 residues. The CDR3 nucleotides read TGTGCCAGTAGTAAGGAGGGAAAGAAGGAGCTGTTTTTT. It codes for CASSKEGKKELFF.

This clonotype was detected only a few times. The chain carries TRBV11-3 and TRBJ2-1; TRBD1 might be the D (5 bases). The CDR3 contains 15 residues. Trimming pared 5 bases from V and 0 bases from J, leaving 11 bases between. CDR1 and CDR2 (germline): SGHNT, YENEEA. The CDR3 protein is CASSHRPSSYNEQFF. The CDR3 DNA reads TGTGCCAGCAGCCACAGGCCGAGCTCCTACAATGAGCAGTTCTTC.

This clonotype has a handful of counts. CDR3 nucleotides: TGTGCCAGCAGTGAGGGGACAGCGTCCCTGAGCTCCTACAATGAGCAGTTCTTC. It is translated as CASSEGTASLSSYNEQFF. The chain joins TRBV6-1 to TRBJ2-1; 7 nucleotides match TRBD1. The CDR3 has 18 amino acids. The ends lost 3 bases at V and 0 bases at J; junction bases unmatched: 11. The germline CDR1 and CDR2 sequences are MNHNS and SASEGT.

In this sample, this clonotype turned up many times. The V and J genes are TRBV6-1 and TRBJ1-1; TRBD1 matches 7 bases. Looked up from germline, CDR1 is MNHNS and CDR2 is SASEGT. The CDR3 is 14 residues long. After removal of 2 bases from V and 7 bases from J, the junction contained 7 bases not matched to a gene. The CDR3 coding sequence is TGTGCCAGCAGTGAACAGGGGGGGCTAAGTGAAGCTTTCTTT. Protein: CASSEQGGLSEAFF.

This clonotype was seen more than once but under ten times. The gene calls are TRBV29-1 and TRBJ2-3; D perhaps matches TRBD1 (6 bases). Per germline, CDR1 SQVTM and CDR2 ANQGSEA. This CDR3 comprises 16 residues. The V end lost 2 bases, the J end lost 0 bases, and 15 bases lay between the germline ends. The CDR3: CSVENPQGSSTDTQYF. In nucleotides, the CDR3 is TGCAGCGTTGAAAACCCACAGGGTTCTAGCACAGATACGCAGTATTTT.

This clonotype was picked up many times. The chain employs TRBV7-2 and TRBJ1-3, with unresolved D. The CDR3 covers 15 residues. The V and J ends lost 4 bases and 0 bases respectively, with 10 bases between them. CDR1 is SGHTA, CDR2 FQGNSA, per germline. The CDR3 spells CASSWVSASGNTIYF. Here the CDR3 DNA reads TGTGCCAGCAGCTGGGTGTCGGCCTCTGGAAACACCATATATTTT.

This clonotype was seen ten or more times. The chain links TRBV7-8 to TRBJ2-2; 8 bases match TRBD2. In germline, CDR1 is SGHVS, CDR2 FQNEAQ. V was clipped by 5 bases and J by 7 bases; unmatched bases: 12. The CDR3 runs 16 residues. The DNA of the CDR3 is TGTGCCAGCAGCCGGGTGTTTAGCGGGGCAGGCGGGGAGCTGTTTTTT. This encodes CASSRVFSGAGGELFF.

This sequence joins TRBV28 and TRBJ1-5, with D possibly being TRBD1 (5 bases). This CDR3 region has 16 residues. Germline assignment: CDR1 MDHEN and CDR2 SYDVKM. With 2 bases removed from V and 8 bases from J, the gap between germline ends came to 19 bases. CDR3 DNA: TGTGCCAGCAGTTTAAATTCGGGACGCCTTATAAAGCCCCAGCATTTT. Translating gives CASSLNSGRLIKPQHF.

The rearrangement uses TRBV27 and TRBJ1-1; D call uncertain. CDR3 length equals 13 residues. V was trimmed by 5 bases and J by 1 base, leaving 8 bases between them. Germline V gives CDR1 MNHEY, CDR2 SMNVEV (reference sequence). The CDR3 loop is CASSPYTNTEAFF. In DNA, the CDR3 is TGTGCCAGCAGTCCATACACGAACACTGAAGCTTTCTTT.